This T cell receptor beta chain appears in the sequencing data of a study of molecular identifiers for immune sequencing clone quantification. Study-wide points: Researchers reportedly could pick up spiked Jurkat TCR RNA from one cell mixed into about a million naive cells. Barcode sharing among identical TCR molecules could make large clones appear smaller.

Comment on this clonotype: Its matching antigen is unknown.

Both previously described methods and listed TCR primers were employed to make bulk TCR libraries. Each CDR3 protein is one row after TCRdb ran MiXCR on the PCR reads. Of some 680,000 distinct CDR3 sequences detected, roughly 27% appear once; the ten largest clones hold 0.6% to 0.9%. Sorting captured naive CD8 T cells as CD8+CD4-CCR7+CD45RA+. The CDR3 is 16 residues long. Looked up from germline, CDR1 is MGHRA and CDR2 is YSYEKL. V was shortened by 4 bases and J by 9 bases, with 22 bases between the two germline ends. The sequenced sample was naive CD8+ T cells from blood, with Jurkat cell RNA spiked in. The sample's subset: FACS-sorted CD8+CD4-CCR7+CD45RA+ naive T cells. The chain has TRBV4-1 and TRBJ2-1, with a tentative D call TRBD1 (6 bases). The TCR was taken from a human donor in good health. Some libraries in this study had Jurkat cell RNA spiked in. The chain's CDR3 is CASSLRVDREQGEQFF. CDR3 in DNA: TGCGCCAGCAGCCTACGAGTGGACAGAGAGCAGGGTGAGCAGTTCTTC.